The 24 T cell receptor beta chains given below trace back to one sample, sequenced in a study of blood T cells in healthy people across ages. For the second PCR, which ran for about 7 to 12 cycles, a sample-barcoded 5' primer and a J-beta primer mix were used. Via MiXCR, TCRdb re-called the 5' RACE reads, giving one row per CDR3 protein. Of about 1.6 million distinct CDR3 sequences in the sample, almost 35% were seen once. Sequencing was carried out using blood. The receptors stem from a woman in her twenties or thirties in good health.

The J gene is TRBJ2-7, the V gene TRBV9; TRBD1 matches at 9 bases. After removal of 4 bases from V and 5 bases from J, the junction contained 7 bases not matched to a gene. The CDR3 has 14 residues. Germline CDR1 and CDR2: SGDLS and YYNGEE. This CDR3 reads CASSPGQGKDEQYF. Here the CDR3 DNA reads TGTGCCAGCAGCCCGGGACAGGGAAAAGACGAGCAGTACTTC.

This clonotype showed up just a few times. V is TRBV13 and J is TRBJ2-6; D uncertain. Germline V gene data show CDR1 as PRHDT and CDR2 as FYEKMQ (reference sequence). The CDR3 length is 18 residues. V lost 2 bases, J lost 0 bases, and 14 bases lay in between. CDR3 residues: CASSLKETPFSGANVLTF. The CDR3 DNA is TGTGCCAGCAGCTTAAAGGAGACGCCCTTCTCTGGGGCCAACGTCCTGACTTTC.

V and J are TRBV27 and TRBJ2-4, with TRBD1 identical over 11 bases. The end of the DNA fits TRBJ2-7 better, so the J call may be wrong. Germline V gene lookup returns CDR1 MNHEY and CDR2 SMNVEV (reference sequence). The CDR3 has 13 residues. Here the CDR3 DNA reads TGTGCCAGCTGGACAGGGGGCGCGTACGAGCAGTACTTC. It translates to CASWTGGAYEQYF.

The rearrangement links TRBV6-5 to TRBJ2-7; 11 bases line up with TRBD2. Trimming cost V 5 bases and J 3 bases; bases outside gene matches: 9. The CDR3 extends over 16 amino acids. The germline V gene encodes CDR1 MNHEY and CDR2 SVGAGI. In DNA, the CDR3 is TGTGCCAGCAGTCCCTCTCGGACTAGCGGGTTCTACGAGCAGTACTTC. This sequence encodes CASSPSRTSGFYEQYF.

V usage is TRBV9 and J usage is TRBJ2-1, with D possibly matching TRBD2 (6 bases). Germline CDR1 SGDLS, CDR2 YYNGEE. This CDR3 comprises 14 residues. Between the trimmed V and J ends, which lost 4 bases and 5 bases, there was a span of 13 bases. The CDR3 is CASSPRRGNNEQFF. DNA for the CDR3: TGTGCCAGCAGCCCGAGGAGGGGAAACAATGAGCAGTTCTTC. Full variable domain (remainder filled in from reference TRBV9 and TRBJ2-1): DSGVTQTPKHLITATGQRVTLRCSPRSGDLSVYWYQQSLDQGLQFLIQYYNGEERAKGNILERFSAQQFPDLHSELNLSSLELGDSALYFCASSPRRGNNEQFFGPGTRLTVL.

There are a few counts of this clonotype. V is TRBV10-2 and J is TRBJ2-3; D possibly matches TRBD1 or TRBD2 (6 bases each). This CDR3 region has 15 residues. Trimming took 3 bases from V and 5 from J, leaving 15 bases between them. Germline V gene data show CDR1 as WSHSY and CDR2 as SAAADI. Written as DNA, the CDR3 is TGCGCCAGCAGTGATCCTAGCGAGGGGGTAGATACGCAGTATTTT. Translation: CASSDPSEGVDTQYF.

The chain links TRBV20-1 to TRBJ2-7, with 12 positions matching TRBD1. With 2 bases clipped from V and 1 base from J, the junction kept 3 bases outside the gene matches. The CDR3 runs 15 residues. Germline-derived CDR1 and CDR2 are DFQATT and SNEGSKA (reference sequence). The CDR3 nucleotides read TGCAGTGCTAGACCGGGACAGGGGGCATCCTACGAGCAGTACTTC. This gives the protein CSARPGQGASYEQYF.

DNA for the CDR3: TGTGCCAGCAGCCGTTTTCTCGGAGTTCAACGGGGGGGCCGGGAGACCCAGTACTTC. It translates to CASSRFLGVQRGGRETQYF. The rearrangement links TRBV7-9 to TRBJ2-5, with 8 bases identical to TRBD2. CDR1 is SEHNR and CDR2 is FQNEAQ in the germline V gene (reference sequence). After removal of 5 bases from V and 5 bases from J, the junction contained 22 bases not matched to a gene. This CDR3 is 19 amino acids long.

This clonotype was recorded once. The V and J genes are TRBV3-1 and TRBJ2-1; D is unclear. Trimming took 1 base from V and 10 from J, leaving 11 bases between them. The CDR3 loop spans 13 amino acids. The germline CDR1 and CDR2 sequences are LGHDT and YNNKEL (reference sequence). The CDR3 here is CASSQGFAWEQFF. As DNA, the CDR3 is TGTGCCAGCAGCCAAGGCTTTGCGTGGGAGCAGTTCTTC.

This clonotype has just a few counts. CDR3 coding DNA: TGTGCCAGCAGCTCTTACCGGGACACAGACTACAATGAGCAGTTCTTC. This encodes CASSSYRDTDYNEQFF. The genes are TRBV5-5 and TRBJ2-1; TRBD1 is a possible D gene (6 bases). Between the trimmed V and J ends, which lost 3 bases and 3 bases, there was a span of 16 bases. Per the germline V gene, CDR1 is SGHKS and CDR2 is YYEKEE (reference sequence). The CDR3 runs 16 residues.

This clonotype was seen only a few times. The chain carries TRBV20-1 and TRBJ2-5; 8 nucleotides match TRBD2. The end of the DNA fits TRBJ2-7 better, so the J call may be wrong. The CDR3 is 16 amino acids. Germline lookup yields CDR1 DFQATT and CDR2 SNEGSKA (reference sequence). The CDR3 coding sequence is TGCAGTGCGCGCTACGCGGGACTAGGATCAACTAGCGAGCAGTACTTC. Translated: CSARYAGLGSTSEQYF.

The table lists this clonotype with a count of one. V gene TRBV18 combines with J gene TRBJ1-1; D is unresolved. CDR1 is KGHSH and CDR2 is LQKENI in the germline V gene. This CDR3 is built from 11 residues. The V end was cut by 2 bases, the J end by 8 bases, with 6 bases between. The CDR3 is CASSPETEAFF. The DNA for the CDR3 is TGTGCCAGCTCACCAGAGACCGAAGCTTTCTTT.

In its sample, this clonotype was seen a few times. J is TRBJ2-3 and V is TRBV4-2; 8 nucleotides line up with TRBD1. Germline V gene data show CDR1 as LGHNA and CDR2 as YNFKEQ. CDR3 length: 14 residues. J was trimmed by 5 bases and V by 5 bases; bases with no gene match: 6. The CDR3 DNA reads TGTGCCAGCAGCGACGGACAGGGAAGAGATACGCAGTATTTT. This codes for CASSDGQGRDTQYF.

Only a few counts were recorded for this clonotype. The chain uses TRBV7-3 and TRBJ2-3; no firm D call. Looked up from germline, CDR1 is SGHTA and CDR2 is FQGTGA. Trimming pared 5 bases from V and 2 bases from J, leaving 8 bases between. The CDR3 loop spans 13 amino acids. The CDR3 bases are TGTGCCAGCAGCGCGGTGTTCACAGATACGCAGTATTTT. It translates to CASSAVFTDTQYF.

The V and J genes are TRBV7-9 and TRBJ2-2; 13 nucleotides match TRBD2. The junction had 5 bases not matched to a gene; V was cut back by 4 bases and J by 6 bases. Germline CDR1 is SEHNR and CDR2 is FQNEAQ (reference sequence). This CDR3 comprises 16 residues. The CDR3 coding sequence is TGTGCCAGCAGCTCCTGGACTAGCGGGAGTCCCGGGGAGCTGTTTTTT. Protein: CASSSWTSGSPGELFF.

Here the CDR3 DNA reads TGTGCCAGCGATAAAACTGACGAAGCCATGATATATTCAGGTTACGAGCAGTACTTC. It translates to CASDKTDEAMIYSGYEQYF. This chain joins TRBV3-1 and TRBJ2-7; the D is unclear. V lost 8 bases and J 4 bases, leaving 33 bases between the germline ends. Germline CDR1 LGHDT, CDR2 YNNKEL (reference sequence). The CDR3 is 19 amino acids.

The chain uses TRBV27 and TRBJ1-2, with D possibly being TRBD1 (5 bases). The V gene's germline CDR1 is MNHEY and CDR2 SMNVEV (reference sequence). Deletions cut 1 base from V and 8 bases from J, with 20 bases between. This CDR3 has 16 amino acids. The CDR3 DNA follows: TGTGCCAGCAGTTTATTCCCCGGGACGTCGAACTGGGGCTACACCTTC. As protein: CASSLFPGTSNWGYTF.

The CDR3: CASRNSSGSPYEQYF. The CDR3, as DNA: TGTGCCAGCAGAAACTCTAGCGGAAGCCCCTACGAGCAGTACTTC. The J gene is TRBJ2-7, the V gene TRBV27, with TRBD2 matching 7 bases. CDR3 size: 15 residues. Trimming cost V 6 bases and J 2 bases; bases outside gene matches: 10. CDR1 and CDR2 (germline): MNHEY, SMNVEV (reference sequence).

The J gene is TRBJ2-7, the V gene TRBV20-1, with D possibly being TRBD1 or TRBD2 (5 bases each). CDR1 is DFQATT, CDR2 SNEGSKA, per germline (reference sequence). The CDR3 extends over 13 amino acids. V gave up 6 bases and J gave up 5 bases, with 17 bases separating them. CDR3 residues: CSAIPGPGDEQYF. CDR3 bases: TGCAGTGCAATTCCGGGACCGGGCGACGAGCAGTACTTC.

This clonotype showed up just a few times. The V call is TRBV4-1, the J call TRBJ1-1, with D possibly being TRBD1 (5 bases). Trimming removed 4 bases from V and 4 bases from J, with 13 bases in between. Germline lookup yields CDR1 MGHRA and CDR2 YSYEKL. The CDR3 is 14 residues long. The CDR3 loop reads CASSPRSGFTEAFF. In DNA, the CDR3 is TGCGCCAGCAGCCCCAGGTCAGGGTTCACTGAAGCTTTCTTT.

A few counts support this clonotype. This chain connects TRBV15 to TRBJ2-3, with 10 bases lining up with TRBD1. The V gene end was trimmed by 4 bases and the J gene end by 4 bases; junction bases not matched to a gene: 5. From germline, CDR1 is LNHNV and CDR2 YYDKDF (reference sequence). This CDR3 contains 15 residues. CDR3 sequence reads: CATSTGQGVPDTQYF. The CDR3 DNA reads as TGTGCCACCAGCACCGGACAGGGGGTCCCAGATACGCAGTATTTT.

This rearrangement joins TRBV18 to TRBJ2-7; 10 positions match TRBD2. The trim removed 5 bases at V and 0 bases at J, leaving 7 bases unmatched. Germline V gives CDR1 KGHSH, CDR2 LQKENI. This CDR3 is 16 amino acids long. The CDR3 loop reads CASSFRTSGSSYEQYF. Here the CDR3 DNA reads TGTGCCAGCTCATTTAGGACTAGCGGTAGCTCCTACGAGCAGTACTTC.

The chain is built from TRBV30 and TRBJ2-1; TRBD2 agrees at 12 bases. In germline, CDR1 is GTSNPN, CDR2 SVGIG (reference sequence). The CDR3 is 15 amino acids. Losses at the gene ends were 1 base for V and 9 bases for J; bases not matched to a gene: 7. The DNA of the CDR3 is TGTGCCTGGAGTGCCCTAGCGGGGGGGCGGGCTGAGCAGTTCTTC. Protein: CAWSALAGGRAEQFF.

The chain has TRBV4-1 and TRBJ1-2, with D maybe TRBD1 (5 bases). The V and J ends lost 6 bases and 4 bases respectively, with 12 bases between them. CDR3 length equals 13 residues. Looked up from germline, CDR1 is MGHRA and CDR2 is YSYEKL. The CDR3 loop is CASRQSRAYGYTF. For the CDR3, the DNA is TGCGCCAGCAGGCAATCCAGGGCCTATGGCTACACCTTC.